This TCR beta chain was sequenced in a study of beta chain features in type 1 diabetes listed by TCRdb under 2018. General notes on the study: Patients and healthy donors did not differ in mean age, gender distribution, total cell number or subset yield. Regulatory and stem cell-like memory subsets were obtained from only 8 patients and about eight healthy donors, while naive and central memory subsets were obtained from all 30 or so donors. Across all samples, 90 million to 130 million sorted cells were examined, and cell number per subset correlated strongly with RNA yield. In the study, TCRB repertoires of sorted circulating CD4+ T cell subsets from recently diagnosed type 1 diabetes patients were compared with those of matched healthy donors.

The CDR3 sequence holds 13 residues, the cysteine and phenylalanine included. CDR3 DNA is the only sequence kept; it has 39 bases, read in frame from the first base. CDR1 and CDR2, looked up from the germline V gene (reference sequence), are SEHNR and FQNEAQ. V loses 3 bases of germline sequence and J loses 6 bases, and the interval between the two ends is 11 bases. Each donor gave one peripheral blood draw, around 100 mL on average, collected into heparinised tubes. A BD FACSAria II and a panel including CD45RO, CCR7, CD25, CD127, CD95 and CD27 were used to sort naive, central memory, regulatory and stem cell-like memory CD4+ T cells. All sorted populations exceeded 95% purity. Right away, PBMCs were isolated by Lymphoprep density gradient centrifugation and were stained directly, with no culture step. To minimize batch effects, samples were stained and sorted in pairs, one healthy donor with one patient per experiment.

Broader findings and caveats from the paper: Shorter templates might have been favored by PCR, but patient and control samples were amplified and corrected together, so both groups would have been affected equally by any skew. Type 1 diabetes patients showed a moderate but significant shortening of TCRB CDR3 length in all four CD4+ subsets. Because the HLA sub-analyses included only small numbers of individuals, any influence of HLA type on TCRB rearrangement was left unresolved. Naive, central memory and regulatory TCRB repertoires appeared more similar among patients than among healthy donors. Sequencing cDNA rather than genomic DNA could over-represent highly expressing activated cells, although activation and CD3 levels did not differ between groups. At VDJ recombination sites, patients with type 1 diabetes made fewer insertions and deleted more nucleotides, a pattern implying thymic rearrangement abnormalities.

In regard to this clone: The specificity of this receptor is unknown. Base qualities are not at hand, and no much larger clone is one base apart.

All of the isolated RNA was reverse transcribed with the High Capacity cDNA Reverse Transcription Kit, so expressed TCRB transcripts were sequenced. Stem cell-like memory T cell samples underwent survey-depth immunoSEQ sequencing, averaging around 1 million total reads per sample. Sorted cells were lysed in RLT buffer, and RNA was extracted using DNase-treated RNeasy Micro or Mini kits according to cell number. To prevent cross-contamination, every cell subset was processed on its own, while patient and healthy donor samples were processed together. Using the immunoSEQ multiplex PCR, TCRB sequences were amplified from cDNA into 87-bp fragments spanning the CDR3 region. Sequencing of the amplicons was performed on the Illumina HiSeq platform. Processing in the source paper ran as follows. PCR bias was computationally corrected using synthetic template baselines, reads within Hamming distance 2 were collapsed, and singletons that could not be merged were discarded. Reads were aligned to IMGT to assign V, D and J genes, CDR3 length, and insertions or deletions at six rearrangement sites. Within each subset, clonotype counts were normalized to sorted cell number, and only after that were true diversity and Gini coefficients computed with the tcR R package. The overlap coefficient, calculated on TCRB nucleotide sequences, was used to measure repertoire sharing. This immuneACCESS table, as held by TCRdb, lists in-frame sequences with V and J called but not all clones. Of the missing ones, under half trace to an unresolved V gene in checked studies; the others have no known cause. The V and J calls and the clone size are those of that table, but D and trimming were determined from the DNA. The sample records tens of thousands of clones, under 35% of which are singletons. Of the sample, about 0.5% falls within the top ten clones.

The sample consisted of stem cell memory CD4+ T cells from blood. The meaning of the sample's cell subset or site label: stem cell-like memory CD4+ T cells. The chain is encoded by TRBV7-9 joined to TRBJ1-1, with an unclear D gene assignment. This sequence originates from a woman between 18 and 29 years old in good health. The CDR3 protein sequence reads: CASSFPGIPEAFF. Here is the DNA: TGTGCCAGCAGCTTTCCAGGAATACCTGAAGCTTTCTTT.